This T cell receptor beta chain was observed in a study of PD-1 blockade in classical Hodgkin lymphoma. Study findings and constraints: CD4+ TCR diversity rose significantly by C4D1, and CD8+ TCR diversity did not. Diversity similar to that of newly diagnosed patients was seen at baseline in complete responders.

The CDR3 totals 15 residues. CDR1 is MNHEY and CDR2 is SMNVEV in the germline V gene (reference sequence). Deletions cut 8 bases from V and 0 bases from J, with 16 bases between. Relapse was seen in all patients after autologous stem cell transplantation, and brentuximab vedotin exposure was variable. For this clone: What it recognizes is unknown.

TCRdb's copy holds only in-frame clones and misses some; the assay was immunoSEQ multiplex PCR. The table lists 53,000 or so clones, 81% of them singletons. This sequence originates from a human donor with classical Hodgkin lymphoma. The V and J genes are TRBV27 and TRBJ1-1; D is uncertain. The sequencing here drew on peripheral blood mononuclear cells (PBMCs), taken at baseline. The CDR3 loop is CASRPSMGMNTEAFF. The CDR3 region has the DNA TGTGCCAGCCGCCCATCGATGGGGATGAACACTGAAGCTTTCTTT.